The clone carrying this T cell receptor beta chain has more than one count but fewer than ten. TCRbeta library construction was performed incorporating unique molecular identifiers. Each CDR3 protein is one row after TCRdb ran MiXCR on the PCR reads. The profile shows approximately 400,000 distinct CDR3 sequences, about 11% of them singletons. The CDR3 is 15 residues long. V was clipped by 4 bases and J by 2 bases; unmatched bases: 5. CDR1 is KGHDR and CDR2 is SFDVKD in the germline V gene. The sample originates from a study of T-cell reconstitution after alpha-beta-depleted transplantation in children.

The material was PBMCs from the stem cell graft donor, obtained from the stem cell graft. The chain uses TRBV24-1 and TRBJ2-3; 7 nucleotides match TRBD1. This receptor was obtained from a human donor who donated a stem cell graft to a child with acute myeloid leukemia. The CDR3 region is CATSDAGTDTDTQYF. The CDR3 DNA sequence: TGTGCCACCAGTGACGCCGGGACAGACACAGATACGCAGTATTTT.